Shown below are 2 T cell receptor beta chains from a single sample sequenced in a study of blood T cell repertoires in COVID-19. Data came from immunoSEQ multiplex PCR; TCRdb stores just in-frame clones and leaves some out. The table has under 200,000 clones, approximately 87% seen once. The sample comprised peripheral blood. The receptor set was obtained from a woman aged 55-69 years with COVID-19, enrolled during active disease.

This rearrangement joins TRBV19 to TRBJ2-6; a possible D gene is TRBD1 (6 bases). V lost 1 base, J lost 1 base, and 17 bases lay in between. Germline V gene lookup returns CDR1 LNHDA and CDR2 SQIVND (reference sequence). The CDR3 is 19 residues long. DNA for the CDR3: TGTGCCAGTAGTATAGGTCACAGGGTATCACTGTCTGGGGCCAACGTCCTGACTTTC. This codes for CASSIGHRVSLSGANVLTF. Full variable domain (rest looked up from reference TRBV19 and TRBJ2-6): DGGITQSPKYLFRKEGQNVTLSCEQNLNHDAMYWYRQDPGQGLRLIYYSQIVNDFQKGDIAEGYSVSREKKESFPLTVTSAQKNPTAFYLCASSIGHRVSLSGANVLTFGAGSRLTVL.

In this sample, this clone turned up once. The chain carries TRBV7-6 and TRBJ2-7; D is uncertain. Germline CDR1 is SGHVS and CDR2 is FNYEAQ. The CDR3 consists of 11 residues. Deletions cut 5 bases from V and 5 bases from J, with 7 bases between. CDR3 sequence: CASSPQDEQYF. The CDR3 nucleotides read TGTGCCAGCAGCCCTCAGGACGAGCAGTACTTC.